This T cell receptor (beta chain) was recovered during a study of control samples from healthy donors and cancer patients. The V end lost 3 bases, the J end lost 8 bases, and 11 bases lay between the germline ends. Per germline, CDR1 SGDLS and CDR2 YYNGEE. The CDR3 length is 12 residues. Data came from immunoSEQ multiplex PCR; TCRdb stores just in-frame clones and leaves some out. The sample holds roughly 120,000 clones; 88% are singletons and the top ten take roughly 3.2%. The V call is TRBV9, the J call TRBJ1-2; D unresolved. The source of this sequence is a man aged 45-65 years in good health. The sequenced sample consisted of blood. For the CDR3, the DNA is TGTGCCAGCAGCGCTGAAGGCCACGGCTACACCTTC. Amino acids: CASSAEGHGYTF.